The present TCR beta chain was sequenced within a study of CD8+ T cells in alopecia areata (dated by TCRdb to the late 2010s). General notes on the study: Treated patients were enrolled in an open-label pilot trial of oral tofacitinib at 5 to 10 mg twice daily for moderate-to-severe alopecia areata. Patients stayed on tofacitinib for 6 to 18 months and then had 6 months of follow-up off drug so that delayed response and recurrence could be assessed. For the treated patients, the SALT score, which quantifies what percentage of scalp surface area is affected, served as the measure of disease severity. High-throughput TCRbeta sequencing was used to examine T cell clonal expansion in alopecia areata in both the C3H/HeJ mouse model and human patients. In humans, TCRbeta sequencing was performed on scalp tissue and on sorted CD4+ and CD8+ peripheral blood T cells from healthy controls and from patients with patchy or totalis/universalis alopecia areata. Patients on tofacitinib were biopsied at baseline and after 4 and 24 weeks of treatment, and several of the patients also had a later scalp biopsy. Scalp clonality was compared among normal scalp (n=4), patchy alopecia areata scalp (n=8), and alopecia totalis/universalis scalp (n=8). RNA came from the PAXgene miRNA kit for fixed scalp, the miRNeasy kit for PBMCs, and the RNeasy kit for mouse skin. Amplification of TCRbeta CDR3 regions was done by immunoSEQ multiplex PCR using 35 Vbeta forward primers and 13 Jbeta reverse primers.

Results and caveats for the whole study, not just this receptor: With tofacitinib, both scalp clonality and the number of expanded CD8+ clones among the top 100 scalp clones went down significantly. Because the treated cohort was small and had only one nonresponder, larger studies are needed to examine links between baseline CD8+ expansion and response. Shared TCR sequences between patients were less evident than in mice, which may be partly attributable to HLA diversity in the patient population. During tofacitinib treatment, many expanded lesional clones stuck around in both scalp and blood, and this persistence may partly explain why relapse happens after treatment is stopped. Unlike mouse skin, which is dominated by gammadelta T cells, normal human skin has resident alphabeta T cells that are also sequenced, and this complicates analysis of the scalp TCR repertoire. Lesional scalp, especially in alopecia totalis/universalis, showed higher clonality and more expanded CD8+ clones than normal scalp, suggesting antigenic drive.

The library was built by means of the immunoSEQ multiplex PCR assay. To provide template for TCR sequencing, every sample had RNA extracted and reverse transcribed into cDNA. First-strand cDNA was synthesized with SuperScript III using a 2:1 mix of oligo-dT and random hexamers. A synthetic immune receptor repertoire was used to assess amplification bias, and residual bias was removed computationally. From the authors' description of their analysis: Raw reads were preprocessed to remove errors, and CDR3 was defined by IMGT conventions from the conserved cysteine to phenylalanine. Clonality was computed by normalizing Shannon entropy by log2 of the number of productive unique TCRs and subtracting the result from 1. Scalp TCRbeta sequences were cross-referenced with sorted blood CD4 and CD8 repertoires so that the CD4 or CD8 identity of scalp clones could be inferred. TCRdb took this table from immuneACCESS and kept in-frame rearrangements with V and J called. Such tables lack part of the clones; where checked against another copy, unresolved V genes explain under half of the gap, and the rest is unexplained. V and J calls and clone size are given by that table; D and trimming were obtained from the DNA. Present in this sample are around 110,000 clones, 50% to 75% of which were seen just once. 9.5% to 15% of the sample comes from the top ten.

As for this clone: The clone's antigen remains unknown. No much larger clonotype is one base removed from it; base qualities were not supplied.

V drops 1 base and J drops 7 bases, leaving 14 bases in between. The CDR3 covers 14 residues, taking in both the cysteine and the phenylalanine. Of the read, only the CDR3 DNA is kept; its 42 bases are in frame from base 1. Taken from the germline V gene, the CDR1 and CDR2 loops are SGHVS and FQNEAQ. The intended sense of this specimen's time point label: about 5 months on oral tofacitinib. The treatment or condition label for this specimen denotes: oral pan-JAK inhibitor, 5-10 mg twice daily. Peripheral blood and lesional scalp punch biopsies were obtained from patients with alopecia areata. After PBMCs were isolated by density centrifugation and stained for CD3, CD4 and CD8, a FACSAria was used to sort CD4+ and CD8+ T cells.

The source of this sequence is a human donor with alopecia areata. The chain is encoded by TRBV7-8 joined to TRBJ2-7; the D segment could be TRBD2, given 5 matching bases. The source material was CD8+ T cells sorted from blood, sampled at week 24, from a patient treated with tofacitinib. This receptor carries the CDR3 CASSLVPFGEEQYF. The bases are TGTGCCAGCAGCTTAGTCCCGTTCGGGGAGGAGCAGTACTTC.